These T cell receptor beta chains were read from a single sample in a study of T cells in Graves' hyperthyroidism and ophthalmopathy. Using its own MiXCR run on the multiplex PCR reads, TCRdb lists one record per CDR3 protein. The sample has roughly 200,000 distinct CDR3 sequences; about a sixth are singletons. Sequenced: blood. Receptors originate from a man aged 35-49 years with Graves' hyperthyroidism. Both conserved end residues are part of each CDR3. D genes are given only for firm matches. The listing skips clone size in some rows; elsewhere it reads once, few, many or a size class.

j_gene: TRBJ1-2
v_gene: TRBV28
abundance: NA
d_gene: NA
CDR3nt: TGTGCCAGCAGTTTGAACAGACTAAATGGCTACACCTTC
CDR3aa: CASSLNRLNGYTF

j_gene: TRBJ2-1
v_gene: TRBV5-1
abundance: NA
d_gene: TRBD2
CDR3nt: TGCGCCAGCAGCCATGAACTAGCGGGGGGATACAATGAGCAGTTCTTC
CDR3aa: CASSHELAGGYNEQFF

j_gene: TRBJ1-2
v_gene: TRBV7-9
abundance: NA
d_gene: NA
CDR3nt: TGTGCCAGCAGCCCCGACACAGGGAAAAAAGGGTCATGGTATGGCTACACCTTC
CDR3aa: CASSPDTGKKGSWYGYTF

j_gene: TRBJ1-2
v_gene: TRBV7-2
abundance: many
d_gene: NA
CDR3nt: TGTGCCAGCAGCTTAGCTTCGGGGGCTGGCTACACCTTC
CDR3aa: CASSLASGAGYTF

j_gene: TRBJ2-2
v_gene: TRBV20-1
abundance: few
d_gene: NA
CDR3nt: TGCAGTGCTATTGGACAGTACACCGGGGAGCTGTTTTTT
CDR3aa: CSAIGQYTGELFF

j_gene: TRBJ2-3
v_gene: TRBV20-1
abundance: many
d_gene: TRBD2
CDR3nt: TGCAGTGCCGGCCGCGCGGGGGGCCCTACAGATACGCAGTATTTT
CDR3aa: CSAGRAGGPTDTQYF

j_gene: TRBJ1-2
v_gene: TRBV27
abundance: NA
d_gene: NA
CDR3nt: TGTGCCAGCAGTTTATCATCGGTTAACTATGGCTACACCTTC
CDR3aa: CASSLSSVNYGYTF

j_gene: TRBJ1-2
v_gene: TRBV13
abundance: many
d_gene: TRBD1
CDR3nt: TGTGCCAGCAGCCAACGACGGACAGGGGGAAGTTATGGCTACACCTTC
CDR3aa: CASSQRRTGGSYGYTF

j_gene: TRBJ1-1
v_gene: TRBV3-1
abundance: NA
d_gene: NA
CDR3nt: TGTGCCAGCAGCCAAGAGGGTGGAGGCGTCTCTGAAGCTTTCTTT
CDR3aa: CASSQEGGGVSEAFF

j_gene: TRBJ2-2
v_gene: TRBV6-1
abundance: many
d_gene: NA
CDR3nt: TGTGCCAGCAGTGCTTACAGGGACCTCCCCACCGGGGAGCTGTTTTTT
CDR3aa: CASSAYRDLPTGELFF

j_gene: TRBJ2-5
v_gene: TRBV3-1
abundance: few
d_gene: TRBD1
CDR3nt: TGTGCCAGCGGCGCCCGCTTACGTACAGGGGTGGAGTATCGAGAGACCCAGTACTTC
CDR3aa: CASGARLRTGVEYRETQYF

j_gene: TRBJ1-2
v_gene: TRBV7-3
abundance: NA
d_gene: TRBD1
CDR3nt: TGTGCCAGCAGAGGTGACAGGGAGAATGGCTACACCTTC
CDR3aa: CASRGDRENGYTF

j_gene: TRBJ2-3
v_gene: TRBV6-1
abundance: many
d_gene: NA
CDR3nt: TGTGCCAGCAGTGCCTCTGCGGGGGCGCCCACAGATACGCAGTATTTT
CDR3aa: CASSASAGAPTDTQYF

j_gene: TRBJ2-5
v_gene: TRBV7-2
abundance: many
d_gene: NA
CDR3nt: TGTGCCAGCAGCTTAGCGAGGGGGAAGCGGCCCTACCAAGAGACCCAGTACTTC
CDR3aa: CASSLARGKRPYQETQYF

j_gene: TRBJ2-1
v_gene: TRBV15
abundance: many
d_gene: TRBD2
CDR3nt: TGTGCCACCAGCAGAGTCGGGGGGGCCGTTAGGGAGCAGTTCTTC
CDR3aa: CATSRVGGAVREQFF

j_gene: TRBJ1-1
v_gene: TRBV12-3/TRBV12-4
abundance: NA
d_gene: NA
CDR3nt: TGTGCCAGCAGTCGGACAGCCTTGAACACTGAAGCTTTCTTT
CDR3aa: CASSRTALNTEAFF

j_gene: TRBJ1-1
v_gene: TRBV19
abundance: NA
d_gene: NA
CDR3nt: TGTGCCAGTAGTATTTTCGCCCCCCCCACTGAAGCTTTCTTT
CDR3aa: CASSIFAPPTEAFF

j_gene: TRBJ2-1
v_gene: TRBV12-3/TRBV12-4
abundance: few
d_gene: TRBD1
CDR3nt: TGTGCCAGCAGTCAGGGGGCTAAGCAGTTCTTC
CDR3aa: CASSQGAKQFF

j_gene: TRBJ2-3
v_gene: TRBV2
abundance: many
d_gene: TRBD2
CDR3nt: TGTGCCGGATCGATAGCGGGGGGGGTAGATACGCAGTATTTT
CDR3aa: CAGSIAGGVDTQYF

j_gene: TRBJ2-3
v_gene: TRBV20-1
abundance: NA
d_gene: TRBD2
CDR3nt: TGCAGCGAGGCGGGGGAACCTAGCACAGATACGCAGTATTTT
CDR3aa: CSEAGEPSTDTQYF

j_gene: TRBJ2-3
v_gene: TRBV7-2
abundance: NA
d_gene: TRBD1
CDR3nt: TGTGCCAGCAGCTCATACAGGGGAACAGATACGCAGTATTTT
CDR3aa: CASSSYRGTDTQYF

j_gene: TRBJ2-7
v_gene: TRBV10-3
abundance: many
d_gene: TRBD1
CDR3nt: TGTGCCATCGCAAGGGGGCAGGACGAGCAGTACTTC
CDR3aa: CAIARGQDEQYF

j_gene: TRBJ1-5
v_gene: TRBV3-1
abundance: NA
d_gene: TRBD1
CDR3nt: TGTGCCAGCAGCCCGGGACAGGGGGGACTTCATTTT
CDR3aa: CASSPGQGGLHF

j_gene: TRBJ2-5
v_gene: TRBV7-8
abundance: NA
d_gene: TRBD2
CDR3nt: TGTGCCAGCAGCTTGGGCAGGGAGGGGAAAGAGACCCAGTACTTC
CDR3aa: CASSLGREGKETQYF

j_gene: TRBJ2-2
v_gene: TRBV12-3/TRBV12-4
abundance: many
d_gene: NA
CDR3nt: TGTGCCAGCAGTTTAGTCGCGGTCGGGGAGCTGTTTTTT
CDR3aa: CASSLVAVGELFF

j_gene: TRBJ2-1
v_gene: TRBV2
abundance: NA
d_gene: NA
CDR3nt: TGTGCCAGCAGTGATAATGTGAGAAGCAATGAGCAGTTCTTC
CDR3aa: CASSDNVRSNEQFF

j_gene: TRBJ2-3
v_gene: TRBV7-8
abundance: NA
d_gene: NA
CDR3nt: TGTGCCAGCAGCCCTAGTGGGAGTAGAGATACGCAGTATTTT
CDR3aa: CASSPSGSRDTQYF

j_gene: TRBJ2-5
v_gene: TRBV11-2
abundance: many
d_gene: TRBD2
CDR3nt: TGTGCCAGCAGCTCGGGGGGACAAGAGACCCAGTACTTC
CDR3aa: CASSSGGQETQYF

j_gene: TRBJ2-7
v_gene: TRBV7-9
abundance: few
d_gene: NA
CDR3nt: TGTGCCAGCAGCCTCACATTGAGAGGAGATACCTACGAGCAGTACTTC
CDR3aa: CASSLTLRGDTYEQYF

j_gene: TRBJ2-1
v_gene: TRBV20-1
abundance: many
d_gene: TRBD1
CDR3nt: TGCAGTGCTAGAAGGACAGGGGGATCCTACAATGAGCAGTTCTTC
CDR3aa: CSARRTGGSYNEQFF

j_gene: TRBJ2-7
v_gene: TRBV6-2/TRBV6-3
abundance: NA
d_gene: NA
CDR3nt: TGTGCCAGCAGTTACCCGGCCTTGGCTCTCGAGCAGTACTTC
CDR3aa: CASSYPALALEQYF

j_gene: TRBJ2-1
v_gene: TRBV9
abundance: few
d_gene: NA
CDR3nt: TGTGCCAGCAGCCATAGGGCCCTTGGGGTGTTGGTGAACAATGAGCAGTTCTTC
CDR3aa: CASSHRALGVLVNNEQFF

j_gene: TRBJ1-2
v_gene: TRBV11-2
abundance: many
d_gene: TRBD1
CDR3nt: TGTGCCAGCAGCTTATACGGGACAGGGTCGTTTAACTATGGCTACACCTTC
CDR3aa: CASSLYGTGSFNYGYTF

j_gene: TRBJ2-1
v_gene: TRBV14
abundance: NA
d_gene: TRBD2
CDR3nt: TGTGCCAGCAGCCACTCGAGCAGGAGGCTAGCGGGCAATGAGCAGTTCTTC
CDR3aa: CASSHSSRRLAGNEQFF

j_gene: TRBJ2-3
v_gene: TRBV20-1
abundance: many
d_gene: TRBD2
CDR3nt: TGCAGTGCTAGAGCCCTAGCGGGGGGCGCAGATACGCAGTATTTT
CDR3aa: CSARALAGGADTQYF

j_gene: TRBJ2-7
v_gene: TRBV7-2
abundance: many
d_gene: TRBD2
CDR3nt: TGTGCCAGCAGCTTAGTGAGTAGCGGGGGCCTGGCCGAGCAGTACTTC
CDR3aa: CASSLVSSGGLAEQYF

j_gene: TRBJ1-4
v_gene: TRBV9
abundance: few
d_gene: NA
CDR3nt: TGTGCCAGCAGCGTAGGTCTTCAGGGGAATGAAAAACTGTTTTTT
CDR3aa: CASSVGLQGNEKLFF

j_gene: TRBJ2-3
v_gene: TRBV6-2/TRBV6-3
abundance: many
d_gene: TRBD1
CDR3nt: TGTGCCAGCAGTTCGGGACAGGGTGGCGCAGATACGCAGTATTTT
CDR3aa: CASSSGQGGADTQYF

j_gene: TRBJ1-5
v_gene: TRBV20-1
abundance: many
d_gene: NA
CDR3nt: TGCAGTGCTACGGATTATAGCAATCAGCCCCAGCATTTT
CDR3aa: CSATDYSNQPQHF

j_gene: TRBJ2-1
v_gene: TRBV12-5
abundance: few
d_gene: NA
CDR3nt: TGTGCTAGTGGTTTCGGCGGGGAGAGGGGGTTGTTCTTC
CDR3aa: CASGFGGERGLFF

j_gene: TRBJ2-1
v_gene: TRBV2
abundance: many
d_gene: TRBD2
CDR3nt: TGTGCCAGCAGTGAACTAACGGGGGGGCGGTTCTTC
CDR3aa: CASSELTGGRFF

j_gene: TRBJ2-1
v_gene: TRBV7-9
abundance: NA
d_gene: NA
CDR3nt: TGTGCCAGCAGCTTAAGGGAGCACCCCTACAGTGAGCAGTTCTTC
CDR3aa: CASSLREHPYSEQFF

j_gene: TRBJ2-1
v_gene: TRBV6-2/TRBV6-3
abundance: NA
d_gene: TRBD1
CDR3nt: TGTGCCAGCAGTTACCTCCCGACAGGGAAGAATGAGCAGTTCTTC
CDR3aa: CASSYLPTGKNEQFF

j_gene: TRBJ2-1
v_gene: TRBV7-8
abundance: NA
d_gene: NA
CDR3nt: TGTGCCAGCAGCACCGGACAGAAGCAATTCTTC
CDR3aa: CASSTGQKQFF

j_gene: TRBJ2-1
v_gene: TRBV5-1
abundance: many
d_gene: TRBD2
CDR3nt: TGCGCCAGCAGCTTGGCCAGACTAGCAGGCTTCAATGAGCAGTTCTTC
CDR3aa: CASSLARLAGFNEQFF

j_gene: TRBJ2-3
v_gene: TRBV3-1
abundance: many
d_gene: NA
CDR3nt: TGTGCCAGCAGCCCCCACGTGGGGGATACGCAGTATTTT
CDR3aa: CASSPHVGDTQYF

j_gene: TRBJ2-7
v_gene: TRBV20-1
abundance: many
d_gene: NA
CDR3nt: TGCAGTGCTCGGGACACCGATTCCTACGAGCAGTACTTC
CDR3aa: CSARDTDSYEQYF

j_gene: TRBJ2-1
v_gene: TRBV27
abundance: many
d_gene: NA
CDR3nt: TGTGCCAGCAGTTTACAGGGCTTCAATGAGCAGTTCTTC
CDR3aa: CASSLQGFNEQFF

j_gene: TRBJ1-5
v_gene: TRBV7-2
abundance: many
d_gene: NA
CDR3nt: TGTGCCAGCAGCTTAGTTAGCAATCAGCCCCAGCATTTT
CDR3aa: CASSLVSNQPQHF

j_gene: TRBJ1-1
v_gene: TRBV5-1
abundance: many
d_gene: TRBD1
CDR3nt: TGCGCCAGCAGCTTTCCAGGGGGCTCTGAAGCTTTCTTT
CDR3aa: CASSFPGGSEAFF

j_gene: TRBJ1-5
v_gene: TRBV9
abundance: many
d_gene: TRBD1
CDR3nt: TGTGCCAGCAGCGACAGGACAGGCCAGCCCCAGCATTTT
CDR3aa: CASSDRTGQPQHF

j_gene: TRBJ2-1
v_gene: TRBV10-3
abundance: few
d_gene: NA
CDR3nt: TGTGCCATCAGTGAAACTCCTCTTAGCGGCAATGAGCAGTTCTTC
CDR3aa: CAISETPLSGNEQFF

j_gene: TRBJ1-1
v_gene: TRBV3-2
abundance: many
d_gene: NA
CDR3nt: TGTGCCAGCACCCGAGGTAGGGTGGTGAACACTGAAGCTTTCTTT
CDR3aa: CASTRGRVVNTEAFF

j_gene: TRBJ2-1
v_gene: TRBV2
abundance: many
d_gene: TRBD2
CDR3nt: TGTGCCAGCAGTGACCGGCTAGCGGGGGGGGCGAGCTCCTACAATGAGCAGTTCTTC
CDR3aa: CASSDRLAGGASSYNEQFF

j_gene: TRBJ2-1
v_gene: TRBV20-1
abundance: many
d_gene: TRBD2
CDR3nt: TGCAGTGCTCCCGGACTAGCGCGGGGCCAGGCCTCCTACAATGAGCAGTTCTTC
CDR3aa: CSAPGLARGQASYNEQFF

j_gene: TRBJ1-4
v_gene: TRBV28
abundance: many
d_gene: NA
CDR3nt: TGTGCCAGCAAGGCACGAAGAGATCTTAATGAAAAACTGTTTTTT
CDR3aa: CASKARRDLNEKLFF

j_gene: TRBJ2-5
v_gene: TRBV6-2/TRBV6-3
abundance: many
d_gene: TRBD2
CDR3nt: TGTGCCAGCAGTAAACGGGCGGGGGGGCGGCAAGAGACCCAGTACTTC
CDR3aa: CASSKRAGGRQETQYF

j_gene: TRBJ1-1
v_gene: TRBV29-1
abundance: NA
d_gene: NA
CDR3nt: TGCAGCGTTGGACCCACTGAAGCTTTCTTT
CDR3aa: CSVGPTEAFF